The 32 T cell receptor beta chains given below trace back to one sample, sequenced in a study of blood T cells in healthy people across ages. Next came a second PCR, run for about 6 to 12 cycles, which used a sample-barcoded 5' primer along with a J-beta primer mix. TCRdb reanalysed the 5' RACE reads using MiXCR and keeps one entry per CDR3 protein. The sample lists roughly 570,000 distinct CDR3 sequences; approximately 30% were seen once. Sequencing was carried out using blood. These receptors all come from a woman aged 70 to 79 in good health.

The J gene is TRBJ1-2, the V gene TRBV29-1, with 8 positions matching TRBD1. The CDR3 is 12 amino acids. CDR1 and CDR2 from the germline V gene are SQVTM and ANQGSEA. The J segment lost 5 bases and the V segment lost 7 bases, leaving 6 bases of the junction unmatched. The CDR3 region is CSAGQAGYGYTF. As DNA, the CDR3 is TGCAGCGCGGGACAGGCGGGTTATGGCTACACCTTC. Looking up the rest from reference TRBV29-1 and TRBJ1-2 gives the full variable domain: SAVISQKPSRDICQRGTSLTIQCQVDSQVTMMFWYRQQPGQSLTLIATANQGSEATYESGFVIDKFPISRPNLTFSTLTVSNMSPEDSSIYLCSAGQAGYGYTFGSGTRLTVV.

This clonotype was seen a handful of times. The chain employs TRBV18 and TRBJ1-2; 10 bases are shared with TRBD1. The germline CDR1 and CDR2 sequences are KGHSH and LQKENI. After removal of 6 bases from V and 6 bases from J, the junction contained 7 bases not matched to a gene. The CDR3 extends over 14 amino acids. CDR3 residues: CASSLTGGDDGYTF. CDR3 sequence (DNA): TGTGCCAGCTCGCTGACAGGGGGCGACGATGGCTACACCTTC.

The rearrangement links TRBV2 to TRBJ1-5; D remains unclear. Germline V gives CDR1 SNHLY, CDR2 FYNNEI. Deletions cut 4 bases from V and 3 bases from J, with 10 bases between. This CDR3 is 14 amino acids long. CDR3 bases: TGTGCCAGCAGTGCAGAAAAAGACAATCAGCCCCAGCATTTT. This translates into CASSAEKDNQPQHF. The full variable domain, completed using reference TRBV2 and TRBJ1-5, is EPEVTQTPSHQVTQMGQEVILRCVPISNHLYFYWYRQILGQKVEFLVSFYNNEISEKSEIFDDQFSVERPDGSNFTLKIRSTKLEDSAMYFCASSAEKDNQPQHFGDGTRLSIL.

This clonotype was seen only a few times. CDR3 nucleotides: TGTGCCAGCAGCCCCCGTGACAGGGCCGGGGAGCTGTTTTTT. It specifies CASSPRDRAGELFF. This chain joins TRBV7-2 and TRBJ2-2, with TRBD1 matching over 7 bases. The CDR3 loop spans 14 amino acids. From germline, CDR1 is SGHTA and CDR2 FQGNSA. With V trimmed by 5 bases and J by 6 bases, 6 bases remained unmatched.

This clonotype was counted between two and nine times. The chain uses TRBV7-6 and TRBJ1-4; TRBD1 aligns across 9 bases. Germline-derived CDR1 and CDR2 are SGHVS and FNYEAQ. This CDR3 has 21 amino acids. The junction had 18 bases not matched to a gene; V was cut back by 4 bases and J by 0 bases. The CDR3: CASSSSARPTGGLTTNEKLFF. In DNA, the CDR3 is TGTGCCAGCAGCTCCTCAGCCCGACCGACAGGGGGTCTTACAACTAATGAAAAACTGTTTTTT. The variable domain in full, completed from reference TRBV7-6 and TRBJ1-4, reads GAGVSQSPRYKVTKRGQDVALRCDPISGHVSLYWYRQALGQGPEFLTYFNYEAQQDKSGLPNDRFSAERPEGSISTLTIQRTEQRDSAMYRCASSSSARPTGGLTTNEKLFFGSGTQLSVL.

The genes are TRBV4-3 and TRBJ1-4, with 7 bases that match TRBD1. Germline-derived CDR1 and CDR2 are LGHNA and YSLEER. The trim removed 2 bases at V and 3 bases at J, leaving 9 bases unmatched. This CDR3 is 17 amino acids long. CDR3 amino acids: CASSQWLGGSANEKLFF. As DNA, the CDR3 is TGCGCCAGCAGCCAATGGCTAGGGGGCTCGGCTAATGAAAAACTGTTTTTT.

The chain carries TRBV10-3 and TRBJ2-7; D is perhaps TRBD1 (6 bases). V lost 10 bases, J lost 6 bases, and 28 bases lay in between. CDR3 length: 16 amino acids. The V gene's germline CDR1 is ENHRY and CDR2 SYGVKD. The CDR3 nucleotides are TGTGCCACAACGCGGAGCGGACAGAGTATTCCACCCGAGCAGTACTTC. It codes for CATTRSGQSIPPEQYF.

The V and J genes are TRBV5-1 and TRBJ1-5; D might be TRBD1 (6 bases). The CDR3 has 15 amino acids. Germline values: CDR1 SGHRS, CDR2 YFSETQ. V lost 0 bases and J 7 bases, leaving 14 bases between the germline ends. The CDR3 bases are TGCGCCAGCAGCTTGGGTCAGGGGCCCTCACAGCCCCAGCATTTT. It yields the protein CASSLGQGPSQPQHF.

In regard to this clonotype: It may be a read error: a sequence one base away is much more abundant. This rearrangement joins TRBV7-8 to TRBJ1-5, with 10 bases identical to TRBD1. The DNA end is more similar to TRBJ2-3, so the J call may be wrong. The CDR3 has 17 amino acids. Germline V gene sequence: CDR1 SGHVS, CDR2 FQNEAQ. CDR3 in amino acids: CASSYRTGGRGNQPQYF. As DNA, the CDR3 is TGTGCCAGCAGCTACCGGACAGGGGGAAGGGGCAATCAGCCCCAGTATTTT.

V and J are TRBV6-1 and TRBJ2-5; 12 positions match TRBD1. The J call may be incorrect, as the DNA end agrees better with TRBJ2-1. Germline V gives CDR1 MNHNS, CDR2 SASEGT. The CDR3 is 16 amino acids. The CDR3 sequence: CASSRPRDRGLREQFF. CDR3 DNA sequence: TGTGCCAGCAGTCGCCCCCGGGACAGGGGGCTTAGAGAGCAGTTCTTC.

The chain employs TRBV10-3 and TRBJ2-7; D gene ambiguous. Deletions cut 8 bases from V and 7 bases from J, with 15 bases between. Germline V gene sequence: CDR1 ENHRY, CDR2 SYGVKD. The CDR3 is 12 amino acids. The CDR3 region has the DNA TGTGCCATCCCCTCCGTAGCAGGAGAGCAGTACTTC. It codes for CAIPSVAGEQYF.

This clonotype was seen a handful of times. The gene calls are TRBV24-1 and TRBJ2-2, with 8 positions matching TRBD2. V trimming: 4 bases; J trimming: 5 bases; junction bases outside the gene matches: 11. The CDR3 runs 17 residues. The germline V gene has CDR1 KGHDR and CDR2 SFDVKD. The CDR3 sequence: CATSDRTLAGRTGELFF. The CDR3 bases are TGTGCCACCAGTGACCGAACCTTAGCGGGACGGACCGGGGAGCTGTTTTTT.

A note on this clonotype: The junction differs from germline at one of its ends, possibly a read error. The chain couples TRBV4-2 to TRBJ2-1, with D possibly matching TRBD1 (6 bases). In germline, CDR1 is LGHNA, CDR2 YNFKEQ. The CDR3 is made up of 15 amino acids. Here the CDR3 reads CASSHPRDRQETRYF. For the CDR3, the DNA is TGTGCCAGCAGCCACCCACGGGATAGACAGGAGACCCGGTACTTC.

For this clonotype: A junction end diverges from the germline sequence, so it may reflect a read error. The gene calls are TRBV20-1 and TRBJ2-1; perhaps TRBD2 as D (6 bases). This CDR3 has 16 amino acids. CDR1 is DFQATT and CDR2 is SNEGSKA in the germline V gene (reference sequence). CDR3 nucleotide sequence: TGCAGTGCTAGAGGTCTCGGGGGATCTTCCTACGATGAGCAGTTCTTC. Protein: CSARGLGGSSYDEQFF.

As regards this clonotype: With a much larger clone just one base away, this may be a read error. The rearrangement joins TRBV7-9 to TRBJ1-6; TRBD1 might be the D (5 bases). CDR1 and CDR2 from the germline V gene are SEHNR and FQNEAQ (reference sequence). This CDR3 is built from 12 residues. The V gene lost 5 bases and the J gene lost 14 bases, with 13 bases spanning the gap. The CDR3 is CASSATVRALHF. In nucleotides, the CDR3 is TGTGCCAGCAGCGCGACAGTGCGGGCCCTCCACTTT.

The V gene is TRBV11-1, the J gene TRBJ1-1, with TRBD1 matching over 7 bases. Trimming cost V 6 bases and J 4 bases; bases outside gene matches: 8. This CDR3 has 14 amino acids. Germline assignment: CDR1 SGHAT and CDR2 FQDESV (reference sequence). The CDR3 here is CASRRGQMSTEAFF. CDR3 sequence (DNA): TGTGCCAGCAGGAGGGGGCAGATGAGCACTGAAGCTTTCTTT. The whole variable domain, remainder taken from reference TRBV11-1 and TRBJ1-1, is EAEVAQSPRYKITEKSQAVAFWCDPISGHATLYWYRQILGQGPELLVQFQDESVVDDSQLPKDRFSAERLKGVDSTLKIQPAELGDSAMYLCASRRGQMSTEAFFGQGTRLTVV.

V usage is TRBV20-1 and J usage is TRBJ1-4; D ambiguous. The V end lost 7 bases, the J end lost 4 bases, and 16 bases lay between the germline ends. There are 14 residues in the CDR3. CDR1 and CDR2 (germline): DFQATT, SNEGSKA (reference sequence). CDR3 amino acids: CSVEDAGDNEKLFF. The DNA for the CDR3 is TGCAGTGTAGAAGACGCGGGAGATAATGAAAAACTGTTTTTT.

This clonotype was picked up many times. The chain has TRBV7-2 and TRBJ1-3, with D hard to call. Germline loops: CDR1 SGHTA, CDR2 FQGNSA. The germline V and J ends were trimmed by 5 bases and 0 bases, with 2 bases remaining between them. The CDR3 runs to 12 residues. CDR3: CASSRSGNTIYF. The CDR3 DNA follows: TGTGCCAGCAGCCGCTCTGGAAACACCATATATTTT. The full variable domain, completed using reference TRBV7-2 and TRBJ1-3, is GAGVSQSPSNKVTEKGKDVELRCDPISGHTALYWYRQSLGQGLEFLIYFQGNSAPDKSGLPSDRFSAERTGGSVSTLTIQRTQQEDSAVYLCASSRSGNTIYFGEGSWLTVV.

This clonotype has at least ten counts. The DNA for the CDR3 is TGCAGCGTGGGACAGGGGCCGATGGAGCCCCAGCATTTT. It encodes CSVGQGPMEPQHF. V usage is TRBV29-1 and J usage is TRBJ1-5, with 10 bases that match TRBD1. This CDR3 region has 13 residues. J gave up 8 bases and V 6 bases, and 7 bases lay outside the gene matches. Germline loops: CDR1 SQVTM, CDR2 ANQGSEA. The whole variable domain, remainder taken from reference TRBV29-1 and TRBJ1-5, is SAVISQKPSRDICQRGTSLTIQCQVDSQVTMMFWYRQQPGQSLTLIATANQGSEATYESGFVIDKFPISRPNLTFSTLTVSNMSPEDSSIYLCSVGQGPMEPQHFGDGTRLSIL.

The chain joins TRBV29-1 to TRBJ1-4; 7 bases are a match to TRBD1. Germline CDR1 is SQVTM and CDR2 is ANQGSEA. J gave up 7 bases and V 6 bases, and 8 bases lay outside the gene matches. CDR3 length: 13 residues. This chain's CDR3 is CSVETGRGEKLFF. CDR3 coding DNA: TGCAGCGTGGAGACAGGGCGAGGTGAAAAACTGTTTTTT. Supplemented by reference TRBV29-1 and TRBJ1-4, the full variable domain reads SAVISQKPSRDICQRGTSLTIQCQVDSQVTMMFWYRQQPGQSLTLIATANQGSEATYESGFVIDKFPISRPNLTFSTLTVSNMSPEDSSIYLCSVETGRGEKLFFGSGTQLSVL.

V gene TRBV20-1 combines with J gene TRBJ1-2; D remains unclear. V was pared by 0 bases and J by 4 bases, with 9 bases between. The V gene's germline CDR1 is DFQATT and CDR2 SNEGSKA (reference sequence). This CDR3 region has 13 residues. The chain's CDR3 is CSAREPGVYGYTF. CDR3 nucleotide sequence: TGCAGTGCTAGAGAGCCGGGTGTCTATGGCTACACCTTC.

As DNA, the CDR3 is TGTGCCAGTGATGGGACAGGGTCGAACACCGGGGAGCTGTTTTTT. Its translation: CASDGTGSNTGELFF. The rearrangement links TRBV9 to TRBJ2-2; 9 nucleotides line up with TRBD1. Germline assignment: CDR1 SGDLS and CDR2 YYNGEE. This CDR3 has 15 amino acids. Trimming removed 8 bases from V and 0 bases from J; junction bases left unmatched: 5.

This clonotype showed up just a few times. The rearrangement joins TRBV5-1 to TRBJ2-3; 14 bases are shared with TRBD2. CDR1 is SGHRS, CDR2 YFSETQ, per germline. The trim removed 4 bases at V and 4 bases at J, leaving 8 bases unmatched. CDR3 size: 17 residues. The CDR3 DNA reads TGCGCCAGCAGCAAGGGACTAGCGGGGGAGGCTTCAGATACGCAGTATTTT. Protein product: CASSKGLAGEASDTQYF.

This clonotype was observed a handful of times. The chain employs TRBV6-2 or TRBV6-3 and TRBJ2-7; maybe TRBD2 (6 bases). V was pared by 5 bases and J by 2 bases, with 10 bases between. CDR1 and CDR2 (germline): MNHEY, SVGEGT. The CDR3 consists of 13 residues. This CDR3 is CASSRDWTYEQYF. The CDR3 DNA follows: TGTGCCAGCAGTCGGGACTGGACCTACGAGCAGTACTTC.

In its sample, this clonotype was seen a few times. The gene calls are TRBV5-5 and TRBJ2-5, with 10 nucleotides matching TRBD1. The CDR3 loop spans 13 amino acids. J lost 4 bases, V lost 7 bases, and 4 bases had no gene match. Germline loops: CDR1 SGHKS, CDR2 YYEKEE (reference sequence). The CDR3 spells CASGTGDGETQYF. DNA of the CDR3: TGTGCCAGCGGGACAGGGGATGGAGAGACCCAGTACTTC. The entire variable domain, with the rest obtained from reference TRBV5-5 and TRBJ2-5, is as follows: DAGVTQSPTHLIKTRGQQVTLRCSPISGHKSVSWYQQVLGQGPQFIFQYYEKEERGRGNFPDRFSARQFPNYSSELNVNALLLGDSALYLCASGTGDGETQYFGPGTRLLVL.

The chain links TRBV12-3 or TRBV12-4 to TRBJ1-2; 8 nucleotides align to TRBD1. The CDR3 loop spans 15 amino acids. V shed 3 bases and J 1 base; nucleotides not matched to a gene: 4. CDR3 coding DNA: TGTGCCAGCAGTTTGGGAGGACAGGGTAACTATGGCTACACCTTC. This encodes CASSLGGQGNYGYTF.

The chain has TRBV7-2 and TRBJ2-5; 13 nucleotides agree with TRBD2. J lost 5 bases, V lost 2 bases, and 11 bases had no gene match. Germline V CDR1 and CDR2: SGHTA, FQGNSA. The CDR3 spans 18 residues. The CDR3 region has the DNA TGTGCCAGCAGCTTATCCGGACTAGCGGGGGCTCCCCTGGAGACCCAGTACTTC. This encodes CASSLSGLAGAPLETQYF.

The rearrangement uses TRBV13 and TRBJ2-3, with 10 bases matching TRBD1. V gave up 4 bases and J gave up 7 bases; unmatched junction bases: 5. The CDR3 loop spans 14 amino acids. Germline-derived CDR1 and CDR2 are PRHDT and FYEKMQ (reference sequence). The CDR3 loop reads CASSSRDRGNTQYF. CDR3 coding DNA: TGTGCCAGCAGCTCCAGGGACAGGGGAAATACGCAGTATTTT.

The V gene is TRBV6-6, the J gene TRBJ2-7; possibly TRBD2 for D (6 bases). This CDR3 has 14 residues. Germline V lookup: CDR1 MNHNY, CDR2 SVGAGI (reference sequence). V lost 1 base, J lost 5 bases, and 12 bases lay in between. Written as DNA, the CDR3 is TGTGCCAGCAGTTACTTCGCGGGGCGGAACGAGCAGTACTTC. Translated: CASSYFAGRNEQYF.

The V call is TRBV15, the J call TRBJ1-1; 8 bases align to TRBD1. Germline V CDR1 and CDR2: LNHNV, YYDKDF (reference sequence). This CDR3 comprises 13 residues. J gave up 11 bases and V 2 bases, and 7 bases lay outside the gene matches. CDR3 in amino acids: CATSRTGGPEAFF. The CDR3 nucleotides read TGTGCCACCAGCAGAACAGGGGGGCCCGAGGCTTTCTTT.

In its sample, this clonotype was seen many times. The chain has TRBV29-1 and TRBJ2-3; D is ambiguous. With 1 base removed from V and 6 bases from J, the gap between germline ends came to 5 bases. Germline assignment: CDR1 SQVTM and CDR2 ANQGSEA. This CDR3 is built from 11 residues. CDR3 sequence: CSVEGVDTQYF. In DNA form, the CDR3 reads TGCAGCGTTGAAGGGGTGGATACGCAGTATTTT.

J is TRBJ2-5 and V is TRBV7-2; 7 nucleotides match TRBD2. The J segment lost 2 bases and the V segment lost 6 bases, leaving 9 bases of the junction unmatched. The V gene's germline CDR1 is SGHTA and CDR2 FQGNSA. The CDR3 spans 15 residues. The CDR3 here is CASSPSGVSQETQYF. CDR3 sequence (DNA): TGTGCCAGCAGTCCCAGCGGGGTATCACAAGAGACCCAGTACTTC.